The 22 T cell receptor beta chains listed next were all sequenced from one sample in a study of vaccination and CD4 T cells after COVID-19 (dated by TCRdb to about 2022). The sample's treatment or condition label, in plain terms: approximately nine-day PBMC culture with coronavirus spike peptide pools or control peptides (ViraFEST assay). CD4+ T cells from unexposed donors were collected before the COVID-19 pandemic (2011-2018). Libraries were made using PCR. TCRdb lists the instrument as Illumina iSeq 100. TCR sequencing of DNA from cultured CD4+ T cells used the Oncomine TCR Beta short-read assay at the Johns Hopkins FTIC core. Through fastp at Q25 and MiXCR, TCRdb rebuilt clones from the public reads, retaining in-frame beta chains. Identical CDR3 protein sequences are pooled into one entry, listed with their most common genes and DNA. This sample has about 9,200 distinct CDR3 sequences in its table, and approximately 34% of those were observed once. The ten most abundant clones make up approximately 40% of the sample.

These receptors' antigens are unknown. The specimen sequenced was CD4+ T cells from blood, cultured in vitro. Receptors were obtained from a human donor in good health.

This CDR3 is CSAYHGGAFGTQYF. CDR3 nucleotide sequence: TGCAGTGCCTACCACGGGGGGGCCTTTGGGACCCAGTACTTC. This rearrangement joins TRBV20-1 to TRBJ2-5; 8 bases agree with TRBD2. J was trimmed by 7 bases and V by 6 bases; bases with no gene match: 13. Per germline, CDR1 DFQATT and CDR2 SNEGSKA (reference sequence). The CDR3 runs 14 residues.

The chain uses TRBV6-4 and TRBJ2-1, with 13 bases fitting TRBD2. Looked up from germline, CDR1 is MRHNA and CDR2 is SNTAGT. CDR3 length equals 15 residues. With V trimmed by 3 bases and J by 4 bases, 0 bases remained unmatched. CDR3 bases: TGTGCCAGCAGTGAGGGACTAGCGGGGTACAATGAGCAGTTCTTC. It codes for CASSEGLAGYNEQFF.

The V and J genes are TRBV7-9 and TRBJ2-3, with D perhaps TRBD2 (6 bases). Germline values: CDR1 SEHNR, CDR2 FQNEAQ (reference sequence). This CDR3 contains 12 residues. Between the trimmed V and J ends, which lost 4 bases and 5 bases, there was a span of 7 bases. CDR3 region: CASSSEGDTQYF. For the CDR3, the DNA is TGTGCCAGCAGCTCGGAGGGAGATACGCAGTATTTT.

This chain joins TRBV30 and TRBJ1-6, with D unclear. CDR3 length: 11 residues. Germline V gene lookup returns CDR1 GTSNPN and CDR2 SVGIG (reference sequence). The ends were cut back, 1 base at V and 11 bases at J, with 6 bases in the middle. The CDR3 coding sequence is TGTGCCTGGAGTGGTGAGACACCCCTCCACTTT. Protein product: CAWSGETPLHF.

This chain links TRBV6-4 with TRBJ2-3, with TRBD2 matching over 8 bases. The CDR3 extends over 14 amino acids. V was clipped by 3 bases and J by 1 base; unmatched bases: 0. Germline loops: CDR1 MRHNA, CDR2 SNTAGT. CDR3 in DNA: TGTGCCAGCAGTGAAGCGGGGGGCACAGATACGCAGTATTTT. Its translation is CASSEAGGTDTQYF.

V usage is TRBV7-3 and J usage is TRBJ2-3; D unresolved. Trimming took off 3 bases at V and 6 bases at J, with 13 bases between the two ends. Germline-derived CDR1 and CDR2 are SGHTA and FQGTGA. The CDR3 consists of 14 residues. The CDR3 here is CASSLGWAEDTQYF. CDR3 sequence (DNA): TGTGCCAGCAGCTTGGGTTGGGCAGAGGATACGCAGTATTTT.

The rearrangement joins TRBV20-1 to TRBJ2-7; D is tentatively TRBD1 or TRBD2 (5 bases each). Germline V gene data show CDR1 as DFQATT and CDR2 as SNEGSKA (reference sequence). V lost 1 base to trimming and J lost 2 bases, with 15 bases between them. The CDR3 consists of 15 residues. CDR3 in amino acids: CSARAPGPRTYEQYF. DNA for the CDR3: TGCAGTGCTAGAGCCCCGGGACCCAGAACCTACGAGCAGTACTTC.

CDR3 DNA sequence: TGTGCCAGCAGTTTTCGGAACAGGGCGGACGAGCAGTACTTC. It yields the protein CASSFRNRADEQYF. This chain joins TRBV6-5 and TRBJ2-7; perhaps TRBD1 as D (6 bases). The CDR3 runs 14 residues. Germline V gene data show CDR1 as MNHEY and CDR2 as SVGAGI. Trimming took off 4 bases at V and 5 bases at J, with 15 bases between the two ends.

This clonotype is labeled as medium-sized. The rearrangement links TRBV7-2 to TRBJ2-3; TRBD1 or TRBD2 may be the D gene (5 bases each). This CDR3 region has 14 residues. CDR1 and CDR2 from the germline V gene are SGHTA and FQGNSA. V lost 0 bases, J lost 10 bases, and 14 bases lay in between. The CDR3 DNA reads TGTGCCAGCAGCTTAGCGAGTGGGGCGGGTGCGCAGTATTTT. Translating gives CASSLASGAGAQYF.

This clonotype was seen more than once but under ten times. This sequence joins TRBV10-3 and TRBJ1-1; a weak D match, TRBD1 (6 bases). Trimming stripped 6 bases from V and 3 bases from J, with 14 bases between. Germline V lookup: CDR1 ENHRY, CDR2 SYGVKD. The CDR3 spans 14 residues. In DNA form, the CDR3 reads TGTGCCATCAGAGCTACAGGGTTGGACACTGAAGCTTTCTTT. Protein: CAIRATGLDTEAFF.

This clonotype has just a few counts. The chain employs TRBV6-5 and TRBJ1-1; 7 nucleotides line up with TRBD1. The CDR3 spans 16 residues. The V gene end was trimmed by 4 bases and the J gene end by 1 base; junction bases not matched to a gene: 9. Germline V gene sequence: CDR1 MNHEY, CDR2 SVGAGI. This CDR3 reads CASSSTGSIRNTEAFF. DNA for the CDR3: TGTGCCAGCAGTTCGACAGGGTCGATAAGGAACACTGAAGCTTTCTTT.

The chain has TRBV6-1 and TRBJ1-2; D is possibly TRBD1 (5 bases). Germline assignment: CDR1 MNHNS and CDR2 SASEGT. CDR3 length equals 14 residues. V was shortened by 4 bases and J by 8 bases, with 17 bases between the two germline ends. In DNA, the CDR3 is TGTGCCAGCAGTGTTCAAACCGGGACTAAAGGCTACACCTTC. As protein: CASSVQTGTKGYTF.

This clonotype was observed a handful of times. V gene TRBV27 combines with J gene TRBJ2-5; a weak D match, TRBD2 (5 bases). The germline V gene has CDR1 MNHEY and CDR2 SMNVEV (reference sequence). CDR3 length: 13 amino acids. V was shortened by 4 bases and J by 4 bases, with 10 bases between the two germline ends. This CDR3 reads CASSSWTGETQYF. The CDR3 DNA reads as TGTGCCAGCAGTTCATGGACTGGAGAGACCCAGTACTTC.

The V gene is TRBV6-5, the J gene TRBJ1-1; D remains ambiguous. The CDR3 is 13 amino acids. Looked up from germline, CDR1 is MNHEY and CDR2 is SVGAGI. With 0 bases removed from V and 3 bases from J, the gap between germline ends came to 5 bases. The CDR3 protein is CASSYSKDTEAFF. In nucleotides, the CDR3 is TGTGCCAGCAGTTACTCGAAGGACACTGAAGCTTTCTTT.

This clonotype was observed a handful of times. The chain uses TRBV10-1 and TRBJ2-2; D not certain. Trimming pared 3 bases from V and 4 bases from J, leaving 9 bases between. The CDR3 covers 14 residues. The germline V gene encodes CDR1 WNHNN and CDR2 SYGVQD (reference sequence). CDR3 amino acids: CASSDQGSTGELFF. Here the CDR3 DNA reads TGCGCCAGCAGTGATCAAGGATCCACCGGGGAGCTGTTTTTT.

The CDR3 sequence: CASMYPSDRANSPLHF. The CDR3 nucleotides are TGTGCCAGCATGTATCCCTCCGACAGGGCGAATTCACCCCTCCACTTT. The chain recombines TRBV6-1 with TRBJ1-6; 7 nucleotides line up with TRBD1. The junction had 13 bases not matched to a gene; V was cut back by 7 bases and J by 7 bases. Germline lookup yields CDR1 MNHNS and CDR2 SASEGT. There are 16 residues in the CDR3.

In its sample, this clonotype was seen a few times. The chain uses TRBV7-9 and TRBJ1-2; D gene unclear. Between the trimmed V and J ends, which lost 1 base and 14 bases, there was a span of 17 bases. The V gene's germline CDR1 is SEHNR and CDR2 FQNEAQ (reference sequence). The CDR3 consists of 13 residues. In DNA, the CDR3 is TGTGCCAGCAGCTTAGTTGACTGGACGGCTGCTACCTTC. Translated: CASSLVDWTAATF.

V gene TRBV27 combines with J gene TRBJ2-7; D is unresolved. The CDR3 extends over 11 amino acids. The germline CDR1 and CDR2 sequences are MNHEY and SMNVEV (reference sequence). Trimming stripped 7 bases from V and 2 bases from J, with 6 bases between. The CDR3 DNA reads TGTGCCAGCAAAACAGCCTACGAGCAGTACTTC. Protein: CASKTAYEQYF.

This clonotype was found a few times. The chain links TRBV12-3 or TRBV12-4 to TRBJ1-1; D ambiguous. The CDR3 runs to 14 residues. V was clipped by 7 bases and J by 2 bases, with 14 bases between them. The CDR3 protein is CASTPLPENTEAFF. The CDR3 DNA reads as TGTGCCAGCACCCCTTTACCCGAAAACACTGAAGCTTTCTTT.

The rearrangement joins TRBV5-8 to TRBJ2-2; D not certain. The CDR3 runs to 14 residues. V shed 5 bases and J shed 0 bases, with 8 bases lying between them. Germline assignment: CDR1 SGHTS and CDR2 YDEGEE. The CDR3 loop is CASRGRTNTGELFF. Written as DNA, the CDR3 is TGTGCCAGCAGAGGACGGACGAACACCGGGGAGCTGTTTTTT.

This chain links TRBV2 with TRBJ1-3; unclear D gene. Trimming took off 3 bases at V and 0 bases at J, with 3 bases between the two ends. CDR1 and CDR2 from the germline V gene are SNHLY and FYNNEI. The CDR3 runs to 13 residues. The CDR3 reads CASSEGSGNTIYF. The CDR3 bases are TGTGCCAGCAGTGAGGGCTCTGGAAACACCATATATTTT. Variable domain in full (rest from reference TRBV2 and TRBJ1-3): EPEVTQTPSHQVTQMGQEVILRCVPISNHLYFYWYRQILGQKVEFLVSFYNNEISEKSEIFDDQFSVERPDGSNFTLKIRSTKLEDSAMYFCASSEGSGNTIYFGEGSWLTVV.

The chain is built from TRBV7-9 and TRBJ1-2; unclear D gene. The V and J ends lost 0 bases and 6 bases respectively, with 5 bases between them. Germline loops: CDR1 SEHNR, CDR2 FQNEAQ (reference sequence). CDR3 size: 12 residues. CDR3 residues: CASSLAGNGYTF. DNA for the CDR3: TGTGCCAGCAGCTTAGCCGGGAATGGCTACACCTTC.